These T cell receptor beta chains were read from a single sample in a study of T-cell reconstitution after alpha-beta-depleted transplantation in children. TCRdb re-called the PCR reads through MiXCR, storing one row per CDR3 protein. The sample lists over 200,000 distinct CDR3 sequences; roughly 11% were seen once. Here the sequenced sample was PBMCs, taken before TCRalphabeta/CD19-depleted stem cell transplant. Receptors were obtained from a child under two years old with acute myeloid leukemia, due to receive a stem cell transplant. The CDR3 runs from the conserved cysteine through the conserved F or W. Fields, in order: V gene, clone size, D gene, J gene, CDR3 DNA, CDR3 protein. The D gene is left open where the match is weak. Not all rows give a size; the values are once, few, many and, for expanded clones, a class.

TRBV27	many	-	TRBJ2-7	TGTGCCAGCAGTTCCTACCCACAGGGTCTGAGCTCCTACGAGCAGTACTTC	CASSSYPQGLSSYEQYF
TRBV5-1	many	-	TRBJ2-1	TGCGCCAGCAGCTTCGATCAGCAAAGGTTCTTC	CASSFDQQRFF
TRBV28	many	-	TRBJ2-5	TGTGCCAGCAGTTTAGTACAGGGACATGAGACCCAGTACTTC	CASSLVQGHETQYF
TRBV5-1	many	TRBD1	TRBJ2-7	TGCGCCAGCAGCTTGACAGGGGCCTACGAGCAGTACTTC	CASSLTGAYEQYF
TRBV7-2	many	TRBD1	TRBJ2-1	TGTGCCAGCAGCCGACAGGGGGCAGCCTACAATGAGCAGTTCTTC	CASSRQGAAYNEQFF
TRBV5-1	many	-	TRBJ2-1	TGCGCCAGCAGCTTAGGACCCCGCTTGCTGGATGAGCAGTTCTTC	CASSLGPRLLDEQFF
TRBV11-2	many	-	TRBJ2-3	TGTGCCAGCAGCTTAGGGCTACCGACGCAGTATTTT	CASSLGLPTQYF
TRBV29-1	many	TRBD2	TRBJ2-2	TGCAGCGTTGAAGGGACTAGCAGGACCGGGGAGCTGTTTTTT	CSVEGTSRTGELFF
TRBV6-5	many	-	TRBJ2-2	TGTGCCAGCAGTGTCCGGGGGGAGCTGTTTTTT	CASSVRGELFF
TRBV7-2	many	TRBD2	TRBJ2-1	TGTGCCAGCAGTTTATTAGCGGGAGGCCTATTTTACAATGAGCAGTTCTTC	CASSLLAGGLFYNEQFF
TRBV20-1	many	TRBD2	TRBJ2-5	TGCAGTGCTAGAGAACTAGCGTCTAGGGAGACCCAGTACTTC	CSARELASRETQYF
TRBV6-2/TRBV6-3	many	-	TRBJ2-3	TGTGCCAGCAGTTATTGGAGGTCCACAGATACGCAGTATTTT	CASSYWRSTDTQYF
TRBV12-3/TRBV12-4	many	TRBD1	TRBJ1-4	TGTGCCAGCAGTGAGACAGGGGGCGAGGAAAAACTGTTTTTT	CASSETGGEEKLFF
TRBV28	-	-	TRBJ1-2	TGTGCCAGCAGTCTCAGCGATGGTGGCTACACCTTC	CASSLSDGGYTF
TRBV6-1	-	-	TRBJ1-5	TGTGCCAGCAGTGCCACGGGTAGGGCTCAGCGCCAGCATTTT	CASSATGRAQRQHF
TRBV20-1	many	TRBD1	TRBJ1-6	TGCAGTGCTAGAGATTGGACAGGGGATAATTCACCCCTCCACTTT	CSARDWTGDNSPLHF
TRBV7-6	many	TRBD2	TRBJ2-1	TGTGCCAGCAGCTTAGTGTACGGGGGGGCCGTCTACAATGAGCAGTTCTTC	CASSLVYGGAVYNEQFF
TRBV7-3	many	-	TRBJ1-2	TGTGCCAGCAGCTTAGGGCCAGACTCTAACTATGGCTACACCTTC	CASSLGPDSNYGYTF
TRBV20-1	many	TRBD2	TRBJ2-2	TGCAGTGCTAGAGGACTAGCGGGCATAAACACCGGGGAGCTGTTTTTT	CSARGLAGINTGELFF
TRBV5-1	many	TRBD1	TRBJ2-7	TGCGCCAGCAGTATGGGACAGGGCTACGAGCAGTACTTC	CASSMGQGYEQYF
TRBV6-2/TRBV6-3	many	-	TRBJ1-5	TGTGCCAGCAGTTATCAGCCCCAGCATTTT	CASSYQPQHF
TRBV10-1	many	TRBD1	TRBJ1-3	TGCGCCAGCAGAACCGGGACAGCCTTCATCACCATATATTTT	CASRTGTAFITIYF
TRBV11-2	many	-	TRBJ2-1	TGTGCCAGCAGCTTAGACAGGGTCTCCTACAATGAGCAGTTCTTC	CASSLDRVSYNEQFF
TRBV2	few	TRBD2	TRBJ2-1	TGTGCCAGCAGTGAAAATGGTCAGCGGGGGTACAATGAGCAGTTCTTC	CASSENGQRGYNEQFF
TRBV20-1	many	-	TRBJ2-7	TGCAGTGCTGTGAACCAAATAACCGAGCAGTACTTC	CSAVNQITEQYF
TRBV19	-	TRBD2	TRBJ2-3	TGTGCCAGTATGCCTCTGCGGGGGGCAGATACGCAGTATTTT	CASMPLRGADTQYF
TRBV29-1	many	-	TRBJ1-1	TGCAGCGCCAGGGTCCCCATGAACACTGAAGCTTTCTTT	CSARVPMNTEAFF
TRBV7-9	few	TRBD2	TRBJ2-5	TGTGCCAGCACCCTAGCGGGGTACCAAGAGACCCAGTACTTC	CASTLAGYQETQYF
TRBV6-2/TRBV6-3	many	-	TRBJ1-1	TGTGCCAGCAGTACGGGACCGACGGGCACTGAAGCTTTCTTT	CASSTGPTGTEAFF
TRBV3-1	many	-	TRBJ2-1	TGTGCCAGCAGCCAAGAGTTGGGATCCTACAATGAGCAGTTCTTC	CASSQELGSYNEQFF
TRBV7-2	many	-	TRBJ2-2	TGTGCCAGCAGCTTAGAAACAGCGACCGGGGAGCTGTTTTTT	CASSLETATGELFF
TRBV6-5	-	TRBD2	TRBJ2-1	TGTGCCAGCAGTTACGAGCGGGGGGGCATCGGTGAGCAGTTCTTC	CASSYERGGIGEQFF
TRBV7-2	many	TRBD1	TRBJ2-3	TGTGCCAGCAGCTCCGGACAGGACACAGATACGCAGTATTTT	CASSSGQDTDTQYF
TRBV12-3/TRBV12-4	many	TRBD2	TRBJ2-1	TGTGCCATACTATTTGGTAGAGGGAGGGACAATGAGCAGTTCTTC	CAILFGRGRDNEQFF
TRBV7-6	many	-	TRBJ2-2	TGTGCCAGCAGCCGTAGTAACAATAGGGACACCGGGGAGCTGTTTTTT	CASSRSNNRDTGELFF
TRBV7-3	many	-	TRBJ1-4	TGTGCCAGCAGCTTGGGAGGGAGTTTCGAAAAACTGTTTTTT	CASSLGGSFEKLFF
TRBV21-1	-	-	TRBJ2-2	TGTGCCAGCAGAGGGTGGAGGGAGCTGTTTTTT	CASRGWRELFF
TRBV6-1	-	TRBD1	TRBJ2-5	TGTGCCAGCAGACCGTACAGGGGACGCCAAGAGACCCAGTACTTC	CASRPYRGRQETQYF
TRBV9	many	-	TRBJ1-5	TGTGCCAGCAGCGTTCAAGGGAAGAGATATCAGCCCCAGCATTTT	CASSVQGKRYQPQHF
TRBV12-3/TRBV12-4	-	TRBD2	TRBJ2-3	TGTGCCAGCAGTTTCGGGGGGGCCACAGATACGCAGTATTTT	CASSFGGATDTQYF
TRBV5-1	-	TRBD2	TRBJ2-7	TGCGCCAGCAGCTTGGTTCTAGCGGGATCCTACGAGCAGTACTTC	CASSLVLAGSYEQYF